This T cell receptor (beta chain) was obtained from a study of blood T cell repertoires in COVID-19. The CDR3 runs to 16 residues. CDR1 is SGHRS, CDR2 YFSETQ, per germline. Losses at the gene ends were 0 bases for V and 4 bases for J; bases not matched to a gene: 5. This clone was picked up a small number of times. The protocol was immunoSEQ multiplex PCR, while the TCRdb copy is restricted to in-frame clones and leaves out a portion. This sample has a few hundred thousand clones, with roughly 90% found just once. The sequenced material came from peripheral blood. The TCR sequence derives from a man between 60 and 75 years old who had recovered from COVID-19. The genes are TRBV5-1 and TRBJ2-2, with 8 bases identical to TRBD1. CDR3 amino acids: CASSLGSGQATGELFF. The CDR3 coding sequence is TGCGCCAGCAGCTTGGGTTCGGGACAGGCCACCGGGGAGCTGTTTTTT. The full variable domain, with the rest looked up from reference TRBV5-1 and TRBJ2-2, is KAGVTQTPRYLIKTRGQQVTLSCSPISGHRSVSWYQQTPGQGLQFLFEYFSETQRNKGNFPGRFSGRQFSNSRSEMNVSTLELGDSALYLCASSLGSGQATGELFFGEGSRLTVL.